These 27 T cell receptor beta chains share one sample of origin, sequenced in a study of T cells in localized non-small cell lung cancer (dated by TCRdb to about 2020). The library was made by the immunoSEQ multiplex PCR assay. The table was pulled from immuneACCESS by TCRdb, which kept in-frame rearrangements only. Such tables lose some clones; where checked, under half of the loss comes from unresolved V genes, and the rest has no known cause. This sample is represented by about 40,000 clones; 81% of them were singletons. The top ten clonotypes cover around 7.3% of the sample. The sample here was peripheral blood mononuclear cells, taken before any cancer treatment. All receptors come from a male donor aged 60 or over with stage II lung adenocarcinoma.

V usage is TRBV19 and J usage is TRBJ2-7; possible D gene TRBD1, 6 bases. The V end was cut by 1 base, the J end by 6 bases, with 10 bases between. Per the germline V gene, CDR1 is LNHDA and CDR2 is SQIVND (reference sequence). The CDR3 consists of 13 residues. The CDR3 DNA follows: TGTGCCAGTAGTATAGCACAGGGTCGCGAGCAGTACTTC. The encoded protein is CASSIAQGREQYF.

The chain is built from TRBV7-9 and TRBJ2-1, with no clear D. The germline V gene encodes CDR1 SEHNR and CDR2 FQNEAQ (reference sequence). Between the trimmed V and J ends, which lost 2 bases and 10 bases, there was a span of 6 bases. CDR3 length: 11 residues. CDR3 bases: TGTGCCAGCAGCTTATCGCTAGAGCAGTTCTTC. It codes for CASSLSLEQFF. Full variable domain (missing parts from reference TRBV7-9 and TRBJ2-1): DTGVSQNPRHKITKRGQNVTFRCDPISEHNRLYWYRQTLGQGPEFLTYFQNEAQLEKSRLLSDRFSAERPKGSFSTLEIQRTEQGDSAMYLCASSLSLEQFFGPGTRLTVL.

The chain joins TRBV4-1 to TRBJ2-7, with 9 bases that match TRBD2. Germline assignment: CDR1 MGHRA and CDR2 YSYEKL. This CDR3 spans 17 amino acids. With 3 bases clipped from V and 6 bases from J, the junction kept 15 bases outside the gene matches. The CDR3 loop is CASSQTVPNSGSGEQYF. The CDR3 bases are TGCGCCAGCAGCCAGACCGTTCCGAATAGCGGGAGTGGCGAGCAGTACTTC.

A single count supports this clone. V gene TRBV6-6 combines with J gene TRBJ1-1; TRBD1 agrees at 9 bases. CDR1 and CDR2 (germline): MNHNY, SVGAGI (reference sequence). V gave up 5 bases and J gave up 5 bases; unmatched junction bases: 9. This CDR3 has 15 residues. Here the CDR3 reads CASSRKQGAGTEAFF. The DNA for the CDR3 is TGTGCCAGCAGTCGAAAACAGGGGGCGGGAACTGAAGCTTTCTTT.

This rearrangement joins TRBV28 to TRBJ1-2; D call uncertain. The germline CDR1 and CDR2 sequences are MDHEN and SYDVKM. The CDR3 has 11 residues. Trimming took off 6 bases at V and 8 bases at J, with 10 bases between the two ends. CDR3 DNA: TGTGCCAGCAGCACTAGAGTCGGCTACACCTTC. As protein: CASSTRVGYTF.

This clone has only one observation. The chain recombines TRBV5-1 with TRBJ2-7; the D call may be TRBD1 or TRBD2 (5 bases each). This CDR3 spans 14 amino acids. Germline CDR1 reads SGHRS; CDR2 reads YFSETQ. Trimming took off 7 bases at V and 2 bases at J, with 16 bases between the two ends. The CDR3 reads CASQEQWGPYEQYF. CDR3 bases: TGCGCCAGCCAAGAACAATGGGGACCCTACGAGCAGTACTTC.

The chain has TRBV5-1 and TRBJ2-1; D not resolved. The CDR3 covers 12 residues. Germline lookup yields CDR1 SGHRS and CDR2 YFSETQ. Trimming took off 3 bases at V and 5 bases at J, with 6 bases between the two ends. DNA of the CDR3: TGCGCCAGCAGCTATGGGAACAATGAGCAGTTCTTC. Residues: CASSYGNNEQFF.

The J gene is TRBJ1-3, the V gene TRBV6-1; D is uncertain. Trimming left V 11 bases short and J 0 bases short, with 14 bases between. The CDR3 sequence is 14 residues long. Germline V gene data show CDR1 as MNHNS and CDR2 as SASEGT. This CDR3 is CASREAISGNTIYF. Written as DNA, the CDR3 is TGTGCCTCCCGGGAGGCAATCTCTGGAAACACCATATATTTT.

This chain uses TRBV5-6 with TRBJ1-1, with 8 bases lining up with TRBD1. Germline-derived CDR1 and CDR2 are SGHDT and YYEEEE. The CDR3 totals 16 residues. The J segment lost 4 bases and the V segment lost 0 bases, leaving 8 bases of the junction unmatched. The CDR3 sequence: CASSLAGGQGGTEAFF. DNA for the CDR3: TGTGCCAGCAGCTTGGCCGGAGGACAGGGAGGCACTGAAGCTTTCTTT.

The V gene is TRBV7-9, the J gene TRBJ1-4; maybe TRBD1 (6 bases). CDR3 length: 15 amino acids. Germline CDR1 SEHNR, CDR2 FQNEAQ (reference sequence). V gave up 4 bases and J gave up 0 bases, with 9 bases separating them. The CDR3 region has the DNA TGTGCCAGCAGCTCTAGGACAGCAACTAATGAAAAACTGTTTTTT. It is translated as CASSSRTATNEKLFF.

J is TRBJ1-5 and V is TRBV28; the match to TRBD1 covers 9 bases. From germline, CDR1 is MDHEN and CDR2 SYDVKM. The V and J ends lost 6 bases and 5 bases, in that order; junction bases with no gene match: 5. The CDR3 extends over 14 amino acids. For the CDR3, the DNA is TGTGCCAGCAGGAAAGACAGGGGGTATCAGCCCCAGCATTTT. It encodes CASRKDRGYQPQHF.

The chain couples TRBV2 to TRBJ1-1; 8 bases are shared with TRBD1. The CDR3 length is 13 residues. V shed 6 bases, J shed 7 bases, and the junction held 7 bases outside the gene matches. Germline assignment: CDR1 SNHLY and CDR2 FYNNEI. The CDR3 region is CASRLDRAFEAFF. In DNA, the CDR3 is TGTGCCAGCAGGCTGGACAGGGCTTTTGAAGCTTTCTTT.

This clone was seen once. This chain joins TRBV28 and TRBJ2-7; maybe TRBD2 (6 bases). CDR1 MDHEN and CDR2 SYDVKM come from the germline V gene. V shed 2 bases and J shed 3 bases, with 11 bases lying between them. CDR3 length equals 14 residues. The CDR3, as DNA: TGTGCCAGCAGTTTACGGGGGAGCGTCTACGAGCAGTACTTC. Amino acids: CASSLRGSVYEQYF.

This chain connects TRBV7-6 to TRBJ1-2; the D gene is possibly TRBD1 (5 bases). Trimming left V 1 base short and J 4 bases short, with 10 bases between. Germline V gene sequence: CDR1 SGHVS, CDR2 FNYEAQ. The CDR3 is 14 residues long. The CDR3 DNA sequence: TGTGCCAGCAGCTTAGAAGGGGATCCCTATGGCTACACCTTC. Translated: CASSLEGDPYGYTF.

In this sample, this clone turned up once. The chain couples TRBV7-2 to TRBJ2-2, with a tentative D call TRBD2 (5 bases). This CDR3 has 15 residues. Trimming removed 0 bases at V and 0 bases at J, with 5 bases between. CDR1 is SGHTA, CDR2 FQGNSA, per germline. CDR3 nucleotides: TGTGCCAGCAGCTTAGCGGAGGCGAACACCGGGGAGCTGTTTTTT. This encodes CASSLAEANTGELFF. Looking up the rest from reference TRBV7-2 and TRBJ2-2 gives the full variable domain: GAGVSQSPSNKVTEKGKDVELRCDPISGHTALYWYRQSLGQGLEFLIYFQGNSAPDKSGLPSDRFSAERTGGSVSTLTIQRTQQEDSAVYLCASSLAEANTGELFFGEGSRLTVL.

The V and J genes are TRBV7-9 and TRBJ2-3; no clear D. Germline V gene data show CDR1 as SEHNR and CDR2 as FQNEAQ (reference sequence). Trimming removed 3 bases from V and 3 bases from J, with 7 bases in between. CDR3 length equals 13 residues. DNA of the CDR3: TGTGCCAGCAGCTTTAGGGTTACAGATACGCAGTATTTT. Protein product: CASSFRVTDTQYF.

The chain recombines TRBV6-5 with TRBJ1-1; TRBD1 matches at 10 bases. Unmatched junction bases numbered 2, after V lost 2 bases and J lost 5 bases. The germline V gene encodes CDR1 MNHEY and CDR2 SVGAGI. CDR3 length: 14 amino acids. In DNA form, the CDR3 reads TGTGCCAGCAGTTACCGGGACAGGGGAACTGAAGCTTTCTTT. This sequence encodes CASSYRDRGTEAFF.

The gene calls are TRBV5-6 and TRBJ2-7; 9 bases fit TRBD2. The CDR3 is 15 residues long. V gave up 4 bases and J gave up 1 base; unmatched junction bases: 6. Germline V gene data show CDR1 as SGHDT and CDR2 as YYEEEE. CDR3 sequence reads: CASSTGLALSYEQYF. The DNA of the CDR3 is TGTGCCAGCAGCACCGGACTAGCGCTTTCCTACGAGCAGTACTTC. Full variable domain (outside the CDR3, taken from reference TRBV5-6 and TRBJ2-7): DAGVTQSPTHLIKTRGQQVTLRCSPKSGHDTVSWYQQALGQGPQFIFQYYEEEERQRGNFPDRFSGHQFPNYSSELNVNALLLGDSALYLCASSTGLALSYEQYFGPGTRLTVT.

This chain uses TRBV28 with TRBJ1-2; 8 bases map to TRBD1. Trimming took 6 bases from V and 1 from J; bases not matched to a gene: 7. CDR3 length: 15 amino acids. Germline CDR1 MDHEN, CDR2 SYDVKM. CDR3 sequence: CASSEDREGNYGYTF. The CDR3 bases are TGTGCCAGCAGCGAGGACAGGGAGGGTAACTATGGCTACACCTTC.

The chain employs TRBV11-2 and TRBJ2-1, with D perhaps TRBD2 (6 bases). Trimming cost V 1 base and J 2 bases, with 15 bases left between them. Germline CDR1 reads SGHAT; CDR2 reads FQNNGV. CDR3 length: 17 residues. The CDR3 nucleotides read TGTGCCAGCAGCTTAGGTCGGGTTCCGGGGGCCTACAATGAGCAGTTCTTC. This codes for CASSLGRVPGAYNEQFF. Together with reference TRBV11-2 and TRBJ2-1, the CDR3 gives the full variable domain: EAGVAQSPRYKIIEKRQSVAFWCNPISGHATLYWYQQILGQGPKLLIQFQNNGVVDDSQLPKDRFSAERLKGVDSTLKIQPAKLEDSAVYLCASSLGRVPGAYNEQFFGPGTRLTVL.

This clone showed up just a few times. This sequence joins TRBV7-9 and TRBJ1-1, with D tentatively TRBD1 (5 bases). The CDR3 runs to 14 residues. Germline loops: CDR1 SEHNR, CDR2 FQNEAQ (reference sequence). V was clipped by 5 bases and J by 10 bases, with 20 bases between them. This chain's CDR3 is CASSPSSGTARAFF. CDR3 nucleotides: TGTGCCAGCAGCCCGTCGTCGGGGACCGCACGAGCTTTCTTT.

This CDR3 is CASSLTSYTYEQYF. The CDR3 bases are TGTGCCAGCAGCTTGACAAGCTACACCTACGAGCAGTACTTC. This chain links TRBV7-9 with TRBJ2-7; D is ambiguous. Trimming stripped 3 bases from V and 2 bases from J, with 11 bases between. Germline V CDR1 and CDR2: SEHNR, FQNEAQ (reference sequence). The CDR3 covers 14 residues.

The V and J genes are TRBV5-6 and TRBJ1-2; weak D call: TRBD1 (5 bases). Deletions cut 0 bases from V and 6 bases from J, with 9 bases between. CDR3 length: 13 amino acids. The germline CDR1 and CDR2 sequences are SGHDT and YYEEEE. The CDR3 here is CASSLAGRDGYTF. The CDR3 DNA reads TGTGCCAGCAGCTTGGCCGGCAGGGATGGCTACACCTTC.

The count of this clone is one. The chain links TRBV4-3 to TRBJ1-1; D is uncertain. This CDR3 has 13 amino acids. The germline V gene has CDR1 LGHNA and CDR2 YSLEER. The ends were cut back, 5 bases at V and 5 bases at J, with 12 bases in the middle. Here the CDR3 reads CASSYQRWTEAFF. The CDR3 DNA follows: TGCGCCAGCAGCTATCAAAGGTGGACTGAAGCTTTCTTT.

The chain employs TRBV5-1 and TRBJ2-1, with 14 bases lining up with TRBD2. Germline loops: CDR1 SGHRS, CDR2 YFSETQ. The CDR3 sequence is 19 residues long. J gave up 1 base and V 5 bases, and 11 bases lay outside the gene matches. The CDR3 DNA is TGCGCCAGCAGTACCGGGACTAGCGGGAGCTTGGTATCCTACAATGAGCAGTTCTTC. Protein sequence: CASSTGTSGSLVSYNEQFF.

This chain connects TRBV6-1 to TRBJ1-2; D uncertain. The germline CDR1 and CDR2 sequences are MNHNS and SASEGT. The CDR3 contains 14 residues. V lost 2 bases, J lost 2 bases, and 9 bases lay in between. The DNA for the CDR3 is TGTGCCAGCAGTGAACCCGGAAGAAACTATGGCTACACCTTC. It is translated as CASSEPGRNYGYTF.

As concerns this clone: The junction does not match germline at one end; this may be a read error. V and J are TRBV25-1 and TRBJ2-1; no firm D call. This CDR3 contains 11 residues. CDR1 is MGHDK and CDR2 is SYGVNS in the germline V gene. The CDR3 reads CASSEYNEQFF. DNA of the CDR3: TGTGCCAGCAGCGAATACAATGAGCAGTTCTTC.